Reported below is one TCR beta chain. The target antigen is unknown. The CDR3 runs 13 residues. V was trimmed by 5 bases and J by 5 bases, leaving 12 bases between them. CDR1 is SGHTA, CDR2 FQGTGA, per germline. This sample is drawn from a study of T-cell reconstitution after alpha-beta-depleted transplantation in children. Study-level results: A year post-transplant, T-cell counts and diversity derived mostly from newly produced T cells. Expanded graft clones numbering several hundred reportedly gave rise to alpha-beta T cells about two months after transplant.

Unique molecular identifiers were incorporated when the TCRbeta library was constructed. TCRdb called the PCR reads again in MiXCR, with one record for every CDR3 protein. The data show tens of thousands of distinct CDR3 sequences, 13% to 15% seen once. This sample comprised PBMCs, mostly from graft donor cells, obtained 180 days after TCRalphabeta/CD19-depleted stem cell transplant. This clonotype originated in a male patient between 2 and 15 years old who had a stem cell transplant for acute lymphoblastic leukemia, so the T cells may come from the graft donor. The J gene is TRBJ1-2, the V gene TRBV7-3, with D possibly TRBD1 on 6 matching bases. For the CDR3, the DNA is TGTGCCAGCAGCCCGGGGGCGGGGTATGGCTACACCTTC. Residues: CASSPGAGYGYTF.